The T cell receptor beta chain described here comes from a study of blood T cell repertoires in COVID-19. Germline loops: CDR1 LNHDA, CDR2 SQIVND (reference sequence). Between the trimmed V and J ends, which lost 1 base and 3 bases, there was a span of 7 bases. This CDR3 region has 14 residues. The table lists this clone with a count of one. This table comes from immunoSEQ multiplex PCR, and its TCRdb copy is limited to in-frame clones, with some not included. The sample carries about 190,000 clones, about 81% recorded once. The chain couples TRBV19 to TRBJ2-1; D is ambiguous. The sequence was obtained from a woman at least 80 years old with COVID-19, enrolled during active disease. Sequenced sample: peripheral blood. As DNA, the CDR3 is TGTGCCAGTAGTATAGGGTACAGCTACAATGAGCAGTTCTTC. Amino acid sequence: CASSIGYSYNEQFF.